Listed below are T cell receptor beta chains from one sample, sequenced in a study of HIV-infected patients and healthy controls. TCRdb re-analysed the 5' RACE reads in MiXCR, keeping a single row per CDR3 protein. The sample shows approximately 15,000 distinct CDR3 sequences, 10% to 15% of them seen only once. The sequences come from blood, collected during antiretroviral therapy. The receptors originated from an adult with HIV infection. The donor label of this sample is uncertain. The CDR3 runs from the conserved cysteine through the conserved F or W. The D gene is left open where the match is weak. The listing skips clone size in some rows; elsewhere it reads once, few, many or a size class.

-	TRBJ1-4	medium-sized	TRBV12-3/TRBV12-4	TGTGCCAGCAGCCTTGGGACCTCCGGGGGAAAACTGTTTTTT	CASSLGTSGGKLFF
-	TRBJ2-1	many	TRBV28	TGTGCCAGCAGTTTGGATCATCTGAATGAGCAGTTCTTC	CASSLDHLNEQFF
-	TRBJ2-1	many	TRBV4-1	TGCGCCAGCAGCCAAGAGACGGGTAGGGGAGTTGCCTACAATGAGCAGTTCTTC	CASSQETGRGVAYNEQFF
-	TRBJ2-7	-	TRBV7-8	TGTGCCAGCAGCTTAGAGTCCGAGCAGTACTTC	CASSLESEQYF
-	TRBJ1-1	few	TRBV29-1	TGCAGCGCCTCGCGCGGGGTTGGGAACACTGAAGCTTTCTTT	CSASRGVGNTEAFF
TRBD2	TRBJ2-5	many	TRBV4-2	TGTGCCAGCAGCCAAGGTGGACTAGCAGAGACCCAGTACTTC	CASSQGGLAETQYF
TRBD1	TRBJ2-1	many	TRBV5-1	TGCGCCAGCAGCTTGGGGGACAGGGCAACCTACAGGGAGCAGTTCTTC	CASSLGDRATYREQFF
-	TRBJ1-1	many	TRBV3-1	TGTGCCAGCAGCCAAGAGGCAGAGAACACTGAAGATTTCTTT	CASSQEAENTEDFF
-	TRBJ2-3	many	TRBV3-1	TGTGCCAGCAGCCAAGTTACGGGGGCTCAAGATACGCAGTATTTT	CASSQVTGAQDTQYF
-	TRBJ2-1	few	TRBV27	TGTGCCAGCAGTTACGGGGGCCGCTACAATGAGCAGTTCTTC	CASSYGGRYNEQFF
TRBD1	TRBJ2-7	medium-sized	TRBV15	TGTGCCACCAGCAGCGCCCAGGGGGCCACCTACGAGCAGTACTTC	CATSSAQGATYEQYF
-	TRBJ2-1	few	TRBV28	TGTGCCAGCAAAGGCAGTCAGTATGGGGAGCAGTTCTTC	CASKGSQYGEQFF
-	TRBJ2-7	few	TRBV20-1	TGCAGTGCTAGTTTCTTGGAACAGGCGATCTACGAGCAGTACTTC	CSASFLEQAIYEQYF
-	TRBJ2-6	-	TRBV6-6	TGTGCCAGCAGTTACCTCCAGGGGCTAACCTCTGGGGCCAACGTCCTGACTTTC	CASSYLQGLTSGANVLTF
-	TRBJ2-1	-	TRBV7-9	TGTGCCAGCAGCTTAAACTTTGATGGTGAGCAGTTCTTC	CASSLNFDGEQFF
TRBD2	TRBJ2-1	-	TRBV5-6	TGTGCCAGCAGGAGGACTAGCTCCCCCTACAATGAGCAGTTCTTC	CASRRTSSPYNEQFF
-	TRBJ2-1	many	TRBV5-1	TGCGCCAGCAGCTTGGGGGGGGACGCGCCTTACAATGAGCAGTTCTTC	CASSLGGDAPYNEQFF
TRBD1	TRBJ2-7	-	TRBV11-2	TGTGCCAGCAGCTCCAAACAGGGGTCCCCCTACGAGCAGTACTTC	CASSSKQGSPYEQYF
-	TRBJ1-5	many	TRBV3-1	TGTGCCAGCAGCCAAGATGGGTTGACCCAGCATTTT	CASSQDGLTQHF
-	TRBJ2-2	-	TRBV25-1	TGTGCCAGCAGTGAGACGGCTAGGGGAACCGGGGAGCTGTTTTTT	CASSETARGTGELFF
-	TRBJ2-6	-	TRBV5-1	TGCGCCAGCAGCCTGCTGGGCGACCTAACCGGTGTTGGGGCCAACGTCCTGACTTTC	CASSLLGDLTGVGANVLTF
-	TRBJ2-1	-	TRBV7-6	TGTGCCAGCAGCTTCGGCGGGATCTACAATGAGCAGTTCTTC	CASSFGGIYNEQFF
TRBD1	TRBJ1-1	-	TRBV24-1	TGTGCCACCAGAGCTACAGGGGCGGACACTGAAGCTTTCTTT	CATRATGADTEAFF
-	TRBJ2-3	many	TRBV5-1	TGCGCCAGCACCGGACCAGATACGCAGTATTTT	CASTGPDTQYF
TRBD1	TRBJ2-5	many	TRBV29-1	TGCAGCGTTACGAGAGGTACAGGGGGCACAGAGACCCAGTACTTC	CSVTRGTGGTETQYF
TRBD2	TRBJ2-7	few	TRBV29-1	TGCAGCGTTGTTCCAGGGGCCCAGCGGGAGGTTTCCTACGAGCAGTACTTC	CSVVPGAQREVSYEQYF
-	TRBJ2-5	many	TRBV5-1	TGCGCCAGCAGCTTGGATGCTGGTTACCAAGAGACCCAGTACTTC	CASSLDAGYQETQYF
-	TRBJ2-5	-	TRBV19	TGTGCCAGTTCGGCGGTACAAGAGACCCAGTACTTC	CASSAVQETQYF
-	TRBJ2-1	many	TRBV30	TGTGCCTGGAGTGTAGGGACGGCACTCTACAATGAGCAGTTCTTC	CAWSVGTALYNEQFF
-	TRBJ2-1	many	TRBV11-3	TGTGCCAGCAGCTCAAGGGGGAGTGTCGGGAATGAGCAGTTCTTC	CASSSRGSVGNEQFF
TRBD2	TRBJ2-3	-	TRBV6-2/TRBV6-3	TGTGCCAGCAGTTACTCGATAGCGGGGCCCGATACGCAGTATTTT	CASSYSIAGPDTQYF
TRBD2	TRBJ2-7	few	TRBV11-2	TGTGCCAGCAGCCGCCCCTCAGCGATAGCGGGGTACGAGCAGTACTTC	CASSRPSAIAGYEQYF
-	TRBJ1-5	many	TRBV4-1	TGCGCCAGCAGCCCCCAATCTGATACGGGAGGACAGCCCCAGCATTTT	CASSPQSDTGGQPQHF
TRBD1	TRBJ2-7	many	TRBV7-2	TGTGCCAGCAGCTGGACAGGAAACTTACCCTACGAGCAGTACTTC	CASSWTGNLPYEQYF
TRBD1	TRBJ2-2	few	TRBV19	TGTGCCAGTAGTATTCGGACAGGGGCGACCACCGGGGAGCTGTTTTTT	CASSIRTGATTGELFF
-	TRBJ1-4	many	TRBV29-1	TGCAGCGTTGAAGCCCCCGACCGGTTTGTGGACGAAAAACTGTTTTTT	CSVEAPDRFVDEKLFF
-	TRBJ2-7	many	TRBV7-9	TGTGCCAGCAGCGACGGGACTGGCTTTTACGAGCAGTACTTC	CASSDGTGFYEQYF
TRBD1	TRBJ1-6	few	TRBV5-8	TGTGCCAGCAGCTGGGGGACAGAGAATTCACCCCTCCACTTT	CASSWGTENSPLHF
TRBD1	TRBJ2-7	many	TRBV3-1	TGTGCCAGCAGCCGCGGACAGGGGGCGAACGAGCAGTACTTC	CASSRGQGANEQYF
-	TRBJ2-6	few	TRBV6-1	TGTGCCAGCAGTACCAGCTCTGGGGCCAACGTCCTGACTTTC	CASSTSSGANVLTF
TRBD1	TRBJ2-3	many	TRBV24-1	TGTGCCACCAGTGATCCTCGGGACAGTACAAGAGATACGCAGTATTTT	CATSDPRDSTRDTQYF
TRBD1	TRBJ2-7	many	TRBV20-1	TGCAGTGCTAGACCGGGACAGCCCTACGAGCAGTACTTC	CSARPGQPYEQYF
-	TRBJ1-5	few	TRBV28	TGTGCCAGCAGTCTCTTGACAAGTACTAGCAATCAGCCCCAGCATTTT	CASSLLTSTSNQPQHF
-	TRBJ2-4	many	TRBV3-1	TGTGCCAGCAGCCAAGCGGGATTAGCCAAAAACATTCAGTACTTC	CASSQAGLAKNIQYF
-	TRBJ2-6	many	TRBV7-3	TGTGCCAGCAGCTTATCCGTCAACTCTGGGGCCAACGTCCTGACTTTC	CASSLSVNSGANVLTF
-	TRBJ2-1	many	TRBV19	TGTGCCACCTTGGGGACGAACAATGAGCAGTTCTTC	CATLGTNNEQFF
-	TRBJ2-3	many	TRBV28	TGTGCCAGCAGGCCTAGACAGGCCGTTAGCACAGATACGCAGTATTTT	CASRPRQAVSTDTQYF
TRBD1	TRBJ2-1	few	TRBV3-1	TGTGCCAGCAGCCCGGACAGGGAAAGCAATGAGCAGTTCTTC	CASSPDRESNEQFF
-	TRBJ2-6	many	TRBV28	TGTGCCAGCAGTTTATCAGGGGCGGCCGGGGCCAACGTCCTGACTTTC	CASSLSGAAGANVLTF
TRBD1	TRBJ2-3	many	TRBV5-1	TGCGCCAGCAGCCAAGGGACAGACGCAGATACGCAGTATTTT	CASSQGTDADTQYF
-	TRBJ2-5	many	TRBV27	TGTGCCAGCAATTCAGGGCGTGGGGAGACCCAGTACTTC	CASNSGRGETQYF
TRBD2	TRBJ2-3	many	TRBV14	TGTGCCAGCAGCCATGCGGGAGGTACGCAGTATTTT	CASSHAGGTQYF
-	TRBJ1-5	many	TRBV28	TGTGCCAGCAGTTTAGGGCAGCAGGGGCAACCCCAGCATTTT	CASSLGQQGQPQHF
-	TRBJ2-2	medium-sized	TRBV7-9	TGTGCCAGCAGCCCTCTCCGGGAGAACACCGGGGAGCTGTTTTTT	CASSPLRENTGELFF
-	TRBJ2-1	many	TRBV27	TGTGCCAGCAGACTGCGGGGTAATGAGCAGTTCTTC	CASRLRGNEQFF
TRBD2	TRBJ2-5	many	TRBV15	TGTGCCACCAGCAGAGATAGGGGACTAGCGGGGAACCAAGAGACCCAGTACTTC	CATSRDRGLAGNQETQYF
TRBD1	TRBJ2-1	many	TRBV19	TGTGCCAGTAGTACCCGGACAGGCGTCTATAGCTCCTACAATGAGCAGTTCTTC	CASSTRTGVYSSYNEQFF
TRBD2	TRBJ2-1	many	TRBV20-1	TGCAGTGCTAGAGCTGGACTAGCGGGAGTGGGTGAGCAGTTCTTC	CSARAGLAGVGEQFF
TRBD1	TRBJ1-1	few	TRBV19	TGTGCCAGTATCGCGGGCGGGACAGGGATCAACACTGAAGCTTTCTTT	CASIAGGTGINTEAFF